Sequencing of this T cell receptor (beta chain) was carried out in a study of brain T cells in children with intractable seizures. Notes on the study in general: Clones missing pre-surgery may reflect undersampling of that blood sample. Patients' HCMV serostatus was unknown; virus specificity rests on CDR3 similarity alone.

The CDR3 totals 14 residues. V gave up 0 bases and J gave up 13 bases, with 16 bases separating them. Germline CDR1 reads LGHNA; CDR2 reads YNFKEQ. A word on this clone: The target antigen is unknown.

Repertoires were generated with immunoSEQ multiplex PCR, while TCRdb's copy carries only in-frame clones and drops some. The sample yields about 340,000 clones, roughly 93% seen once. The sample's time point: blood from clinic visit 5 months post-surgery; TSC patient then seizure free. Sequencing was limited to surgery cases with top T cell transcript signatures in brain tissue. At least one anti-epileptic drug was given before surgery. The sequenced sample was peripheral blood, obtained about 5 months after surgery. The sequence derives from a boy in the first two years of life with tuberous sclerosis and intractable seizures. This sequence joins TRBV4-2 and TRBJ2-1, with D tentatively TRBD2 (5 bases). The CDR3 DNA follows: TGTGCCAGCAGCCAAGAGGTAGATCAAGGACTTCAGTTCTTC. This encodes CASSQEVDQGLQFF.